Listed below are T cell receptor beta chains from one sample, sequenced in a study of technical replicates of blood from several donors. Assay used: immunoSEQ multiplex PCR; TCRdb lists only in-frame clones, some missing. The table includes around 97,000 clones, roughly 94% detected once. The sample consisted of T cells isolated from PBMCs. These receptors were taken from a human donor in good health. The CDR3 runs from the conserved cysteine through the conserved F or W. A D gene is named only where the DNA matches it firmly. Size values are once, few and many counts, or a class for expanded clones, and some rows have none.

TRBV19	TRBD1	TRBJ1-1	once	TGTGCCAGCAAACCCGGGACAGGGGTTCTTAGGTACACTGAAGCTTTCTTT	CASKPGTGVLRYTEAFF
TRBV6-5	TRBD1	TRBJ1-1	once	TGTGCCAGCAGTTACTCCACAGGGGCCACTGAAGCTTTCTTT	CASSYSTGATEAFF
TRBV15	-	TRBJ2-1	-	TGTGCCACCAGCAGAGATTATAACGGGGTAGGCGATGAGCAGTTCTTC	CATSRDYNGVGDEQFF
TRBV4-1	-	TRBJ2-7	-	TGCGCCAGCAGCCAAGGTGACAGTAACTACGAGCAGTACTTC	CASSQGDSNYEQYF
TRBV18	-	TRBJ1-1	-	TGTGCCAGCTCACCACCCCGTGGGTGGAGGGCTGAAGCTTTCTTT	CASSPPRGWRAEAFF
TRBV7-2	TRBD2	TRBJ2-5	-	TGTGCCAGCAGCTACCCTCCCGGGACTAGCGAAGAGACCCAGTACTTC	CASSYPPGTSEETQYF
TRBV6-5	-	TRBJ2-5	-	TGTGCCAGTTGGTCCGGACACCCTCAAGAGACCCAGTACTTC	CASWSGHPQETQYF
TRBV5-1	TRBD2	TRBJ2-7	once	TGCGCCAGCAGCTCATGGAGGGGGACTAGCTCCTACGAGCAGTACTTC	CASSSWRGTSSYEQYF
TRBV6-7	TRBD1	TRBJ2-2	-	TGTGCCAGCAGAACCGGGACAGGGGCCTCCTACACCGGGGAGCTGTTTTTT	CASRTGTGASYTGELFF
TRBV27	TRBD2	TRBJ2-3	-	TGTGCCAGCAGTGTAGCGGGAGATACAGATACGCAGTATTTT	CASSVAGDTDTQYF
TRBV6-6	-	TRBJ2-1	once	TGTGCCAGCAGTTTAGACTCCTACAATGAGCAGTTCTTC	CASSLDSYNEQFF
TRBV9	TRBD2	TRBJ2-7	-	TGTGCCAGCAGCGTAGCTGCGGGGGTTCCCTACGAGCAGTACTTC	CASSVAAGVPYEQYF
TRBV7-9	-	TRBJ2-1	-	TGTGCCAGCAGTTCCGGGACACTCCCTTACAATGAGCAGTTCTTC	CASSSGTLPYNEQFF
TRBV9	TRBD2	TRBJ2-7	-	TGTGCCAGCAGCCTAAGCGGGAGGGTCTACGAGCAGTACTTC	CASSLSGRVYEQYF
TRBV6-1	-	TRBJ1-4	-	TGTGCCAGCAGTGTCTCGGCAACTAATGAAAAACTGTTTTTT	CASSVSATNEKLFF
TRBV30	-	TRBJ2-1	-	TGTGCCTGTGGAAATGGAGGGCGTGAGCAGTTCTTC	CACGNGGREQFF
TRBV29-1	TRBD1	TRBJ2-7	-	TGCAGCGCCGGACAGGCTTGGGAGCAGTACTTC	CSAGQAWEQYF
TRBV5-6	TRBD2	TRBJ2-7	-	TGTGCCAGCAGCTATGGACTTCTAGCGGTCTACGAGCAGTACTTC	CASSYGLLAVYEQYF
TRBV19	TRBD2	TRBJ2-7	-	TGTGCCAGTAGTATCAGCGGGGAAGTATACGAGCAGTACTTC	CASSISGEVYEQYF
TRBV4-1	-	TRBJ1-4	-	TGCGCCAGCAGCCATCTGGGTACTACTACTAATGAAAAACTGTTTTTT	CASSHLGTTTNEKLFF
TRBV11-2	-	TRBJ1-5	few	TGTGCCAGCAGCTTAGCACGGAATCAGCCCCAGCATTTT	CASSLARNQPQHF
TRBV10-3	TRBD2	TRBJ2-3	-	TGTGCCATCAAACTGGCTAGCGGGGGCACAGATACGCAGTATTTT	CAIKLASGGTDTQYF
TRBV14	TRBD1	TRBJ2-7	-	TGTGCCAGCAGCTACAGGGGTTCTTGGGACGAGCAGTACTTC	CASSYRGSWDEQYF
TRBV6-4	-	TRBJ2-2	-	TGTGCCAGCAGTGAAGTCCCAGCGCCGAACACCGGGGAGCTGTTTTTT	CASSEVPAPNTGELFF
TRBV4-1	-	TRBJ1-3	-	TGCGCCAGCAGCCAAGGTCAACAGGGCCACTCTGGAAACACCATATATTTT	CASSQGQQGHSGNTIYF
TRBV7-9	-	TRBJ2-7	-	TGTGCCAGCAGCTTCACTAGCTACGAGCAGTACTTC	CASSFTSYEQYF
TRBV19	-	TRBJ2-7	-	TGTGCCAGTACCCCTGGCAGAGGATACTACGAGCAGTACTTC	CASTPGRGYYEQYF
TRBV6-5	-	TRBJ2-7	-	TGTGCCAGCAGTTACGGGGGGGCCGTCGAGCAGTACTTC	CASSYGGAVEQYF
TRBV27	-	TRBJ1-5	-	TGTGCCAGCAGTTTAGCTGGGGGCTTTAGCAATCAGCCCCAGCATTTT	CASSLAGGFSNQPQHF
TRBV6-6	-	TRBJ1-1	-	TGTGCCAGCACCAGGGGAAACACTGAAGCTTTCTTT	CASTRGNTEAFF
TRBV30	TRBD1	TRBJ1-1	-	TGTGCCTGGGGGTGGTACAGGGGGAACACTGAAGCTTTCTTT	CAWGWYRGNTEAFF
TRBV2	TRBD1	TRBJ2-7	-	TGTGCCAGCAGTGAGTATTTCGGGACAGGGAACTACGAGCAGTACTTC	CASSEYFGTGNYEQYF
TRBV6-5	TRBD1	TRBJ2-7	-	TGTGCCAGCAGTTACGAGGGGGCACCCTACGAGCAGTACTTC	CASSYEGAPYEQYF
TRBV9	-	TRBJ2-3	-	TGTGCCAGCAGCGTAGGCGCCCTAACTAGCACAGATACGCAGTATTTT	CASSVGALTSTDTQYF
TRBV7-9	-	TRBJ2-5	-	TGTGCCAGCAGCTTAGCGTTCGGGACTGAGAGGGAAGAGACCCAGTACTTC	CASSLAFGTEREETQYF
TRBV9	TRBD2	TRBJ2-1	-	TGTGCCAGCAGCCCTAGCGGGCCCATTTGGAATGAGCAGTTCTTC	CASSPSGPIWNEQFF
TRBV13	-	TRBJ2-7	-	TGTGCCAGCAGCTTAGGTGACGGGACCTACGAGCAGTACTTC	CASSLGDGTYEQYF